The sequence of this TCR beta chain was determined in a study of read filtering for tumor transcriptome and immune sequencing. On this clonotype itself: Its antigen is not known.

The library was built from approximately 400 ng RNA with molecular barcoded adaptors for alpha/delta and beta/gamma chains. A single record per CDR3 protein comes from TCRdb applying MiXCR to the reads. Here the sample spans roughly 2,600 distinct CDR3 sequences, just over 65% being singletons. At the time of active disease, bone marrow was collected from every patient. Overall study findings and caveats: Dropping single-read clonotypes raised IR-seq and RNA-seq shared-clonotype correlation.

The CDR3 sequence is 15 residues long. Germline CDR1 and CDR2: LGHNA and YSLEER. Trimming removed 4 bases at V and 4 bases at J, with 14 bases between. The rearrangement joins TRBV4-3 to TRBJ2-1; no clear D gene. The source material was a population of CD138-negative cells sorted from bone marrow. The receptor was derived from a donor at least 40 years old with multiple myeloma. This table probably holds off-target reads from a library built for another chain. This chain's CDR3 is CASSPSVGGYNEQFF. Written as DNA, the CDR3 is TGCGCCAGCAGCCCTTCAGTCGGCGGTTACAATGAGCAGTTCTTC.